This TCR beta chain was recovered during a study of cytomegalovirus exposure and HLA in healthy donors. Study-wide points: The productive fraction for most TCR beta V segments was about 87% or about 30% in an earlier analysis. Most TCR sequences showed up rarely, but some public TCRs showed up in many donors.

With regard to this clone: Its antigen is not known.

Between the trimmed V and J ends, which lost 0 bases and 0 bases, there was a span of 9 bases. Germline V gene lookup returns CDR1 SGHRS and CDR2 YFSETQ. There are 15 residues in the CDR3. The PCR employed 60 Vbeta primers together with 13 Jbeta primers. Here immunoSEQ multiplex PCR was the method, and the copy in TCRdb shows in-frame clones only, minus some. Altogether approximately 130,000 clones are present, about 78% being singletons, with the ten largest covering approximately 2.6%. This chain joins TRBV5-1 and TRBJ1-1; no definite D call. The sequenced material came from PBMCs. The source of this sequence is a human donor in good health. CDR3 DNA sequence: TGCGCCAGCAGCTTGGACGGAGATATGAACACTGAAGCTTTCTTT. Amino acids: CASSLDGDMNTEAFF.